Ten or more counts support the clone carrying this T cell receptor beta chain. The data stem from a study of identical twins. The authors used template switching to add a universal primer site and gave cDNA unique molecular identifiers. One entry per CDR3 protein, called by TCRdb with MiXCR from the 5' RACE reads. This table holds hundreds of thousands of distinct CDR3 sequences, approximately 9% found once. Germline CDR1 reads SGHRS; CDR2 reads YFSETQ. The CDR3 sequence is 15 residues long. Trimming at V came to 5 bases and at J to 4 bases, leaving 7 bases not matched to a gene. These data are also associated with another study on yellow fever vaccine responses in identical twins.

This chain links TRBV5-1 with TRBJ2-1; 9 nucleotides align to TRBD1. Specimen: PBMCs. This receptor was taken from a woman under 30 in good health. This CDR3 is CASSYEGTGYNEQFF. Written as DNA, the CDR3 is TGCGCCAGCAGTTATGAGGGGACAGGGTACAATGAGCAGTTCTTC.